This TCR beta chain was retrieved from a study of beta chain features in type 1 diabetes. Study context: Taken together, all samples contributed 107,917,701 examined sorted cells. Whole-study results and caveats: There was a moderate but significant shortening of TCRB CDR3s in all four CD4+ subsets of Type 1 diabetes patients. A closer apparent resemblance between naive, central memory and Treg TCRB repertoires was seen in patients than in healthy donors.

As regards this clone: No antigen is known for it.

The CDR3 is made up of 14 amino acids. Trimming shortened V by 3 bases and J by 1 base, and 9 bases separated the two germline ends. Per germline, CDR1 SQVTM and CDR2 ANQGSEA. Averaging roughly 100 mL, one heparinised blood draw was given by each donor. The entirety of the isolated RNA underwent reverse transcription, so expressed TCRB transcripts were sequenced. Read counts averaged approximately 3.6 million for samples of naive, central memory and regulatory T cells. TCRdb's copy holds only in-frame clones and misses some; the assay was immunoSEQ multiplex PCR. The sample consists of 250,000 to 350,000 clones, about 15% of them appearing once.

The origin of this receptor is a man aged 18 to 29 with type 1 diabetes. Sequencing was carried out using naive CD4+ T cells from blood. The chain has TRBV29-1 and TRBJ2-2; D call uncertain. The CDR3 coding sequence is TGCAGCGTTGAGGCCAGGCGGAACACCGGGGAGCTGTTTTTT. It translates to CSVEARRNTGELFF.